This entry concerns a single T cell receptor (beta chain). The germline V and J ends were trimmed by 6 bases and 0 bases, with 10 bases remaining between them. Germline V gives CDR1 SNHLY, CDR2 FYNNEI. CDR3 length: 14 residues. These data come from a study of cytomegalovirus exposure and HLA in healthy donors. With 60 Vbeta and 13 Jbeta primers, the PCR was carried out. Per the original data handling: A later analysis counted 80 million or so unique TCR beta chains, 9.5 million to 12 million shared. Assay used: immunoSEQ multiplex PCR; TCRdb lists only in-frame clones, some missing. That table furnishes V, J and clone size, whereas the DNA furnished D and trimming. The data show tens of thousands of clones, roughly 70% seen once.

This sequence joins TRBV2 and TRBJ2-3; D gene unclear. This clonotype was sampled from a man between 60 and 70 years old in good health and CMV-seropositive. Sequencing was carried out using PBMCs. In DNA, the CDR3 is TGTGCCAGCAGCGGATTCGGGAGCACAGATACGCAGTATTTT. Protein: CASSGFGSTDTQYF.